A single sample gave rise to the 31 T cell receptor beta chains below, sequenced in a study of blood T cell repertoires in COVID-19. Data came from immunoSEQ multiplex PCR; TCRdb stores just in-frame clones and leaves some out. The sample includes approximately 430,000 clones, roughly 90% seen only once; the top ten take approximately 1.5%. Sequencing was performed on peripheral blood. The source is a woman in her 30s with active or convalescent COVID-19.

The rearrangement links TRBV27 to TRBJ1-5; D is unclear. V gave up 6 bases and J gave up 0 bases, with 9 bases separating them. This CDR3 is 14 amino acids long. Germline CDR1 reads MNHEY; CDR2 reads SMNVEV (reference sequence). CDR3 amino acids: CASRLTPSNQPQHF. CDR3 sequence (DNA): TGTGCCAGCAGACTGACACCTAGCAATCAGCCCCAGCATTTT.

This clone has more than one count but fewer than ten. This sequence joins TRBV11-1 and TRBJ2-7, with D unresolved. Per the germline V gene, CDR1 is SGHAT and CDR2 is FQDESV (reference sequence). Trimming removed 2 bases at V and 5 bases at J, with 4 bases between. This CDR3 has 11 residues. The CDR3 region is CASSLLNEQYF. The CDR3 DNA reads TGTGCCAGCAGCTTATTAAACGAGCAGTACTTC.

Only one count was recorded for this clone. The chain recombines TRBV5-4 with TRBJ2-3; 7 nucleotides match TRBD1. The CDR3 has 14 amino acids. CDR1 and CDR2 (germline): SGHNT, YYREEE (reference sequence). V lost 5 bases and J lost 1; bases outside the gene matches: 4. In DNA form, the CDR3 reads TGTGCCAGCAGGCCTGACAGGGGCACAGATACGCAGTATTTT. Translated: CASRPDRGTDTQYF.

This chain links TRBV6-5 with TRBJ2-3; D is perhaps TRBD1 (6 bases). The V and J ends lost 11 bases and 6 bases respectively, with 12 bases between them. Germline CDR1 MNHEY, CDR2 SVGAGI. This CDR3 has 11 amino acids. CDR3 sequence (DNA): TGTGCCTTAATTCAGGGGGATACGCAGTATTTT. Its protein is CALIQGDTQYF.

In this sample, this clone turned up a few times. The sample has other DNA sequences that encode this CDR3 too. This chain joins TRBV3-1 (or the pseudogene TRBV3-2) and TRBJ1-4; tentatively, D is TRBD1 (5 bases). Trimming shortened V by 1 base and J by 5 bases, and 8 bases separated the two germline ends. Germline lookup yields CDR1 LGHDT and CDR2 YNNKEL (reference sequence). The CDR3 contains 14 residues. This chain's CDR3 is CASSQGQFNEKLFF. The CDR3 nucleotides are TGTGCCAGCAGCCAAGGACAGTTCAATGAAAAACTGTTTTTT.

The V and J genes are TRBV25-1 and TRBJ1-2; 8 bases map to TRBD1. Germline V gene data show CDR1 as MGHDK and CDR2 as SYGVNS. V lost 2 bases, J lost 9 bases, and 11 bases stayed unmatched. CDR3 length: 15 residues. The CDR3: CASSEAGTGPMSYTF. The CDR3 region has the DNA TGTGCCAGCAGTGAAGCCGGGACAGGACCTATGAGCTACACCTTC.

This clone was counted a single time. The chain carries TRBV9 and TRBJ1-1, with TRBD1 matching over 8 bases. The germline V gene encodes CDR1 SGDLS and CDR2 YYNGEE. V lost 4 bases to trimming and J lost 5 bases; unmatched junction nucleotides: 10. The CDR3 has 15 residues. The DNA for the CDR3 is TGTGCCAGCAGCCCTGGACAGGGCCTAGCGACTGAAGCTTTCTTT. Translating gives CASSPGQGLATEAFF. Drawing the rest from reference TRBV9 and TRBJ1-1, the complete variable domain is DSGVTQTPKHLITATGQRVTLRCSPRSGDLSVYWYQQSLDQGLQFLIQYYNGEERAKGNILERFSAQQFPDLHSELNLSSLELGDSALYFCASSPGQGLATEAFFGQGTRLTVV.

The chain's CDR3 is CASRGGLAGGTDTQYF. In DNA form, the CDR3 reads TGCGCCAGCAGAGGCGGACTAGCGGGGGGCACAGATACGCAGTATTTT. The V and J genes are TRBV5-1 and TRBJ2-3; 13 nucleotides match TRBD2. The V gene end was trimmed by 5 bases and the J gene end by 1 base; junction bases not matched to a gene: 4. This CDR3 is 16 amino acids long. Germline V gives CDR1 SGHRS, CDR2 YFSETQ.

This chain joins TRBV6-5 and TRBJ1-1; the match to TRBD1 covers 8 bases. V dropped 6 bases and J dropped 5; count of bases not matched to a gene: 2. The CDR3 contains 12 residues. Germline V lookup: CDR1 MNHEY, CDR2 SVGAGI. CDR3 in amino acids: CASRTGVTEAFF. The CDR3 nucleotides are TGTGCCAGCAGGACAGGGGTGACTGAAGCTTTCTTT.

This clone has a handful of counts. V gene TRBV5-1 combines with J gene TRBJ2-6; possibly TRBD1 for D (6 bases). With 8 bases removed from V and 0 bases from J, the gap between germline ends came to 24 bases. Germline V lookup: CDR1 SGHRS, CDR2 YFSETQ. The CDR3 has 19 residues. The CDR3 nucleotides are TGCGCCAGTCAACTTAACGGGCAGGGGCAAGGCTCTGGGGCCAACGTCCTGACTTTC. Translating it yields CASQLNGQGQGSGANVLTF.

J is TRBJ2-1 and V is TRBV14; 11 positions agree with TRBD2. The CDR3 sequence is 14 residues long. Germline CDR1 and CDR2: SGHDN and FVKESK. V shed 6 bases and J 8 bases; nucleotides not matched to a gene: 6. The CDR3 region has the DNA TGTGCCAGCAGGGCGACTAGCGGGATAGATGAGCAGTTCTTC. Translated: CASRATSGIDEQFF.

This clone was seen a single time. This CDR3 is CASRTGERKAFF. The DNA of the CDR3 is TGTGCCAGCAGGACCGGGGAGCGGAAAGCTTTCTTT. The chain joins TRBV6-6 to TRBJ1-1; D not resolved. V was cut by 6 bases and J by 9 bases, with 14 bases left in between. CDR1 is MNHNY, CDR2 SVGAGI, per germline (reference sequence). The CDR3 consists of 12 residues.

There are a few counts of this clone. The chain recombines TRBV2 with TRBJ1-5, with 7 bases identical to TRBD1. V lost 6 bases, J lost 2 bases, and 7 bases stayed unmatched. The CDR3 has 15 amino acids. Per germline, CDR1 SNHLY and CDR2 FYNNEI. Here the CDR3 reads CASRLEGAGNQPQHF. In DNA, the CDR3 is TGTGCCAGCAGACTCGAGGGGGCCGGCAATCAGCCCCAGCATTTT.

A single count supports this clone. The chain uses TRBV25-1 and TRBJ1-6; no definite D call. The CDR3 loop spans 13 amino acids. V was pared by 4 bases and J by 9 bases, with 10 bases between. Per the germline V gene, CDR1 is MGHDK and CDR2 is SYGVNS. Written as DNA, the CDR3 is TGTGCCAGCAGTGTTTCCGGTGGTTCACCCCTCCACTTT. Translation gives CASSVSGGSPLHF.

This chain links TRBV6-1 with TRBJ2-3; D not certain. Per germline, CDR1 MNHNS and CDR2 SASEGT. V lost 2 bases and J lost 4, with 16 bases in between. This CDR3 has 16 amino acids. The CDR3 sequence: CASSELRNGPSDTQYF. CDR3 DNA sequence: TGTGCCAGCAGTGAACTCAGAAATGGTCCGTCAGATACGCAGTATTTT.

This chain links TRBV18 with TRBJ2-5, with D perhaps TRBD2 (5 bases). CDR1 and CDR2 (germline): KGHSH, LQKENI. Trimming took off 3 bases at V and 2 bases at J, with 10 bases between the two ends. This CDR3 has 14 amino acids. The CDR3 reads CASSPARGQETQYF. The CDR3 DNA follows: TGTGCCAGCTCACCCGCTCGGGGTCAAGAGACCCAGTACTTC.

The CDR3 region is CASLGTAGADNSPLHF. As DNA, the CDR3 is TGTGCCAGCCTGGGGACGGCAGGGGCCGATAATTCACCCCTCCACTTT. The rearrangement links TRBV2 to TRBJ1-6; a possible D gene is TRBD1 (6 bases). CDR3 length: 16 amino acids. The V end lost 8 bases, the J end lost 5 bases, and 19 bases lay between the germline ends. Germline CDR1 SNHLY, CDR2 FYNNEI.

The chain links TRBV5-1 to TRBJ2-3, with 8 bases aligning to TRBD2. Unmatched junction bases numbered 7, after V lost 6 bases and J lost 4 bases. CDR3 length: 14 residues. Germline-derived CDR1 and CDR2 are SGHRS and YFSETQ. The CDR3 loop is CASNHRGGPDTQYF. The CDR3 nucleotides read TGCGCCAGCAACCACCGGGGGGGTCCAGATACGCAGTATTTT.

The chain recombines TRBV2 with TRBJ2-4; possible D gene TRBD2, 6 bases. CDR3 size: 15 residues. The V gene lost 3 bases and the J gene lost 4 bases, with 13 bases spanning the gap. Germline CDR1 reads SNHLY; CDR2 reads FYNNEI. The DNA for the CDR3 is TGTGCCAGCAGTGATGGGAAGGGAGGTAAAAACATTCAGTACTTC. The encoded protein is CASSDGKGGKNIQYF.

The CDR3 sequence: CAISEGSLPYEQYF. Written as DNA, the CDR3 is TGTGCCATCAGTGAGGGGAGCCTTCCGTACGAGCAGTACTTC. The chain employs TRBV10-3 and TRBJ2-7; D is possibly TRBD2 (5 bases). The germline V gene encodes CDR1 ENHRY and CDR2 SYGVKD. CDR3 size: 14 residues. Trimming stripped 2 bases from V and 4 bases from J, with 12 bases between.

This chain uses TRBV5-4 with TRBJ1-6; the D gene is possibly TRBD1 (5 bases). V was cut by 5 bases and J by 14 bases, with 17 bases left in between. This CDR3 is 13 amino acids long. Germline CDR1 reads SGHNT; CDR2 reads YYREEE (reference sequence). CDR3 in DNA: TGTGCCAGCAGTTCGGACACGACTAGGGCCCTCCACTTT. This sequence encodes CASSSDTTRALHF.

This chain joins TRBV19 and TRBJ1-1, with 11 bases identical to TRBD1. This CDR3 spans 15 amino acids. The V and J ends lost 6 bases and 6 bases, in that order; junction bases with no gene match: 9. The germline V gene encodes CDR1 LNHDA and CDR2 SQIVND (reference sequence). The CDR3, as DNA: TGTGCCAGTAGGAACGGACAGGGGGCCATCGCTGAAGCTTTCTTT. Translated: CASRNGQGAIAEAFF.

The V and J genes are TRBV30 and TRBJ1-5; TRBD1 aligns across 9 bases. Germline values: CDR1 GTSNPN, CDR2 SVGIG (reference sequence). CDR3 length: 17 amino acids. With V trimmed by 5 bases and J by 2 bases, 13 bases remained unmatched. Here the CDR3 reads CAWAIGTGHRGNQPQHF. For the CDR3, the DNA is TGTGCCTGGGCAATCGGGACAGGGCATCGGGGCAATCAGCCCCAGCATTTT.

The rearrangement joins TRBV27 to TRBJ1-2; D is uncertain. CDR1 is MNHEY and CDR2 is SMNVEV in the germline V gene (reference sequence). Deletions cut 6 bases from V and 3 bases from J, with 14 bases between. This CDR3 is built from 14 residues. The CDR3 spells CASRPEADDYGYTF. CDR3 DNA sequence: TGTGCCAGCAGACCCGAGGCCGACGACTATGGCTACACCTTC.

Details on this clone: The same CDR3 can be traced to other DNA sequences in this sample. The rearrangement uses TRBV19 and TRBJ2-7; tentatively, D is TRBD1 (6 bases). The V gene lost 3 bases and the J gene lost 3 bases, with 12 bases spanning the gap. Germline CDR1 reads LNHDA; CDR2 reads SQIVND (reference sequence). The CDR3 is made up of 14 amino acids. CDR3 region: CASSIGGGRYEQYF. CDR3 coding DNA: TGTGCCAGTAGTATCGGTGGGGGCCGCTACGAGCAGTACTTC.

The chain combines TRBV29-1 with TRBJ2-3, with D perhaps matching TRBD1 (5 bases). V dropped 5 bases and J dropped 6 bases, with 15 bases sitting between them. Per germline, CDR1 SQVTM and CDR2 ANQGSEA. CDR3 length equals 13 residues. CDR3: CSVSRVLFDTQYF. CDR3 in DNA: TGCAGCGTTTCCAGGGTGTTGTTCGATACGCAGTATTTT.

The rearrangement joins TRBV7-9 to TRBJ1-3, with D unresolved. This CDR3 comprises 15 residues. The germline CDR1 and CDR2 sequences are SEHNR and FQNEAQ (reference sequence). The V end lost 1 base, the J end lost 3 bases, and 10 bases lay between the germline ends. The CDR3, as DNA: TGTGCCAGCAGCTTAGAAGGAGGGATTGGAAACACCATATATTTT. Residues: CASSLEGGIGNTIYF.

The V and J genes are TRBV6-5 and TRBJ1-5; 7 nucleotides align to TRBD1. After removal of 6 bases from V and 3 bases from J, the junction contained 8 bases not matched to a gene. The CDR3 has 15 residues. Germline CDR1 is MNHEY and CDR2 is SVGAGI. CDR3 region: CASREGQLNNQPQHF. The CDR3 DNA sequence: TGTGCCAGCAGGGAGGGACAGTTGAACAATCAGCCCCAGCATTTT.

The rearrangement joins TRBV18 to TRBJ1-1, with D perhaps TRBD1 (5 bases). This CDR3 has 13 amino acids. Trimming removed 8 bases at V and 0 bases at J, with 10 bases between. CDR1 and CDR2 (germline): KGHSH, LQKENI. This CDR3 is CASAGNLNTEAFF. CDR3 DNA sequence: TGTGCCAGCGCAGGGAATTTGAACACTGAAGCTTTCTTT.

For this clone: Germline is not matched at one junction end, which may reflect a read error. This sequence joins TRBV19 and TRBJ2-7, with TRBD2 as a possible D gene (5 bases). There are 12 residues in the CDR3. From germline, CDR1 is LNHDA and CDR2 SQIVND (reference sequence). CDR3 DNA: TGTGCCAGCTCCGGGATCTCCGACGAGCAGTACTTC. Residues: CASSGISDEQYF.

V gene TRBV6-5 combines with J gene TRBJ2-1; D unclear. Trimming took 10 bases from V and 5 from J, leaving 15 bases between them. CDR3 length equals 13 residues. The germline V gene has CDR1 MNHEY and CDR2 SVGAGI. The CDR3 DNA follows: TGTGCCACGTCACCTTATAGCCACAATGAGCAGTTCTTC. Translating it yields CATSPYSHNEQFF.